The rows below give T cell receptor beta chains drawn from one sample of a study of T cell responses to AZD1222 COVID-19 vaccine. Using immunoSEQ multiplex PCR, the repertoire was profiled, and TCRdb retains in-frame clones only, with some absent. The table has 130,000 to 150,000 clones, roughly 89% seen once. The sample in question was peripheral blood, obtained on day 0 of AZD1222 vaccination. The receptors stem from an adult in good health. Both conserved end residues are part of each CDR3. The order of the fields is D gene, J gene, clone size, V gene, CDR3 DNA, CDR3 protein. A D gene is named only where the DNA matches it firmly. Size is omitted from some rows. Given values are once, few, many or a class for expanded clones.

d_gene: NA; j_gene: TRBJ1-5; abundance: once; v_gene: TRBV28; CDR3nt: TGTGCCAGCAGTTTAGCGATGGGGCAGCCCCAGCATTTT; CDR3aa: CASSLAMGQPQHF
d_gene: NA; j_gene: TRBJ1-6; abundance: NA; v_gene: TRBV10-3; CDR3nt: TGTGCCATCAGCCCCGTACTAGACGGTAATAATTCACCCCTCCACTTT; CDR3aa: CAISPVLDGNNSPLHF
d_gene: NA; j_gene: TRBJ1-5; abundance: NA; v_gene: TRBV24-1; CDR3nt: TGTGCCACCAGTGATTTTGGGTCAACCCAGCCCCAGCATTTT; CDR3aa: CATSDFGSTQPQHF
d_gene: TRBD1; j_gene: TRBJ2-1; abundance: NA; v_gene: TRBV5-1; CDR3nt: TGCGCCAGCAGATGGGGGACAGACTACAATGAGCAGTTCTTC; CDR3aa: CASRWGTDYNEQFF
d_gene: NA; j_gene: TRBJ2-1; abundance: NA; v_gene: TRBV15; CDR3nt: TGTGCCACCAGCATTGGCCAAACTAACAATGAGCAGTTCTTC; CDR3aa: CATSIGQTNNEQFF
d_gene: TRBD1; j_gene: TRBJ1-2; abundance: NA; v_gene: TRBV25-1; CDR3nt: TGTGCCAGCAGTGAATTTGTGACAGGGGTTGGCTACACCTTC; CDR3aa: CASSEFVTGVGYTF
d_gene: TRBD1; j_gene: TRBJ1-5; abundance: NA; v_gene: TRBV2; CDR3nt: TGTGCCAGCAGAGATCCCAGGGGGGGGCGGAATCAGCCCCAGCATTTT; CDR3aa: CASRDPRGGRNQPQHF
d_gene: NA; j_gene: TRBJ2-7; abundance: NA; v_gene: TRBV20-1; CDR3nt: TGCAGTGCTAGTGCGACAGAGAGTTCCTACGAGCAGTACTTC; CDR3aa: CSASATESSYEQYF
d_gene: TRBD2; j_gene: TRBJ2-1; abundance: NA; v_gene: TRBV19; CDR3nt: TGTGCCAGTACCCGCGGGGGGCAGCTCTCCTACAATGAGCAGTTCTTC; CDR3aa: CASTRGGQLSYNEQFF
d_gene: TRBD1; j_gene: TRBJ2-1; abundance: NA; v_gene: TRBV6-5; CDR3nt: TGTGCCAGCACGAGGGGACAGAGTTACAATGAGCAGTTCTTC; CDR3aa: CASTRGQSYNEQFF
d_gene: TRBD1; j_gene: TRBJ1-2; abundance: once; v_gene: TRBV28; CDR3nt: TGTGCCAGCAGTCGCGACAGGGGAGATAACTATGGCTACACCTTC; CDR3aa: CASSRDRGDNYGYTF
d_gene: NA; j_gene: TRBJ2-5; abundance: NA; v_gene: TRBV5-5; CDR3nt: TGTGCCAGCAGCTTGGTTTTGGGGACGCCGTACCAAGAGACCCAGTACTTC; CDR3aa: CASSLVLGTPYQETQYF
d_gene: NA; j_gene: TRBJ2-7; abundance: NA; v_gene: TRBV27; CDR3nt: TGTGCCAGCAGTTCAGAGGGACCGCCCTACGAGCAGTACTTC; CDR3aa: CASSSEGPPYEQYF
d_gene: TRBD1; j_gene: TRBJ1-5; abundance: few; v_gene: TRBV4-1; CDR3nt: TGCGCCAGCAGCCAAGTGGAACAGGGGATACGTCAGCCCCAGCATTTT; CDR3aa: CASSQVEQGIRQPQHF
d_gene: NA; j_gene: TRBJ1-3; abundance: NA; v_gene: TRBV21-1; CDR3nt: TGTGCCAGCAGCAAAGCTCGGCACTCTGGAAACACCATATATTTT; CDR3aa: CASSKARHSGNTIYF
d_gene: NA; j_gene: TRBJ1-1; abundance: once; v_gene: TRBV27; CDR3nt: TGTGCCAGCTGCAGATTCGGAGGCACTGAAGCTTTCTTT; CDR3aa: CASCRFGGTEAFF
d_gene: NA; j_gene: TRBJ2-1; abundance: NA; v_gene: TRBV2; CDR3nt: TGTGCCAGCAGTGAAAGTGGGTGGGGTATCTACAATGAGCAGTTCTTC; CDR3aa: CASSESGWGIYNEQFF
d_gene: NA; j_gene: TRBJ1-3; abundance: NA; v_gene: TRBV28; CDR3nt: TGTGCCAGCAGTTTGGGGCAAGCGAGGCCCTCTGGAAACACCATATATTTT; CDR3aa: CASSLGQARPSGNTIYF
d_gene: TRBD1; j_gene: TRBJ2-1; abundance: NA; v_gene: TRBV28; CDR3nt: TGTGCCAGCAGTCCCGGGACAGGGGTCTACAATGAGCAGTTCTTC; CDR3aa: CASSPGTGVYNEQFF
d_gene: NA; j_gene: TRBJ2-7; abundance: NA; v_gene: TRBV15; CDR3nt: TGTGCCACCAGCAGAGATCTTTTGGCCTACGAGCAGTACTTC; CDR3aa: CATSRDLLAYEQYF
d_gene: NA; j_gene: TRBJ1-2; abundance: NA; v_gene: TRBV11-2; CDR3nt: TGTGCCAGCAGCTTAGATGGCCAGGGCAACTATGGCTACACCTTC; CDR3aa: CASSLDGQGNYGYTF
d_gene: NA; j_gene: TRBJ1-1; abundance: NA; v_gene: TRBV11-2; CDR3nt: TGTGCCAGCAGCTTAGCTACAGGGTTGGACACTGAAGCTTTCTTT; CDR3aa: CASSLATGLDTEAFF
d_gene: NA; j_gene: TRBJ2-1; abundance: NA; v_gene: TRBV12-3/TRBV12-4; CDR3nt: TGTGCCAGCAGTCCACCAGAGGGGCTACAGTTCTTC; CDR3aa: CASSPPEGLQFF
d_gene: NA; j_gene: TRBJ2-7; abundance: NA; v_gene: TRBV18; CDR3nt: TGTGCCAGCTCACCCCCGGATATCGCCTACGAGCAGTACTTC; CDR3aa: CASSPPDIAYEQYF
d_gene: NA; j_gene: TRBJ1-6; abundance: NA; v_gene: TRBV30; CDR3nt: TGTGCCTGGAGCCCCGACAGGTTGAATTCACCCCTCCACTTT; CDR3aa: CAWSPDRLNSPLHF
d_gene: TRBD1; j_gene: TRBJ1-2; abundance: NA; v_gene: TRBV3-1/TRBV3-2; CDR3nt: TGTGCCAGCAGCCAAGAGATTCGCCAGGGGGTCCGCACCTTC; CDR3aa: CASSQEIRQGVRTF